One and the same sample provided the 10 T cell receptor beta chains below, sequenced in a study of T cell repertoires in cytomegalovirus infection. These receptors lack a known antigen. TCRdb passed the reads through MiXCR, listing each CDR3 protein once. Among about 920,000 distinct CDR3 sequences listed, about a third were seen once. Sequencing used cultured CD8+ T cells from PBMCs, obtained from culture after CMV antigen stimulation. Every receptor here comes from a human donor in good health (CMV status not recorded). Some clones in this sample may be carry-over from other donors' samples.

A note on this clonotype: One end of the junction varies from germline; a read error may be responsible. The gene calls are TRBV14 and TRBJ2-5; D gene ambiguous. The germline CDR1 and CDR2 sequences are SGHDN and FVKESK. This CDR3 comprises 14 residues. CDR3 in DNA: TGTGCCAGCAACCAATACCGGGTACAAGAGACCCAGTACTTC. Its protein product is CASNQYRVQETQYF.

Only a few counts were recorded for this clonotype. The junction departs from the called germline gene at one end, perhaps through a read error. The J gene is TRBJ1-1, the V gene TRBV28, with D uncertain. CDR1 and CDR2 from the germline V gene are MDHEN and SYDVKM. The length of the CDR3 is 13 residues. In DNA, the CDR3 is TGTGTCAGCAGTCGGCTAGGGCACACTGAAGCTTTCTTT. The encoded protein is CVSSRLGHTEAFF.

The V and J genes are TRBV7-9 and TRBJ2-1, with D tentatively TRBD2 (6 bases). CDR1 is SEHNR, CDR2 FQNEAQ, per germline (reference sequence). V dropped 5 bases and J dropped 7 bases, with 15 bases sitting between them. The CDR3 contains 14 residues. CDR3 nucleotides: TGTGCCAGCAGCCAGCCGGGACTCCAGAATGAGCAGTTCTTC. This encodes CASSQPGLQNEQFF. Drawing the rest from reference TRBV7-9 and TRBJ2-1, the complete variable domain is DTGVSQNPRHKITKRGQNVTFRCDPISEHNRLYWYRQTLGQGPEFLTYFQNEAQLEKSRLLSDRFSAERPKGSFSTLEIQRTEQGDSAMYLCASSQPGLQNEQFFGPGTRLTVL.

In this sample, this clonotype turned up a few times. V and J are TRBV10-3 and TRBJ1-1; D may be TRBD1 (6 bases). Germline CDR1 and CDR2: ENHRY and SYGVKD. The CDR3 is made up of 13 amino acids. Trimming removed 2 bases at V and 11 bases at J, with 15 bases between. As DNA, the CDR3 is TGTGCCATCAGTGAGGGACCGGGACAATTGGCTTTCTTT. Residues: CAISEGPGQLAFF.

The CDR3 protein is CATSDLASGYTF. The CDR3 nucleotides read TGTGCCACCAGTGATTTGGCCAGTGGCTACACCTTC. The rearrangement links TRBV24-1 to TRBJ1-2; D not certain. V dropped 0 bases and J dropped 7 bases, with 5 bases sitting between them. This CDR3 spans 12 amino acids. In germline, CDR1 is KGHDR, CDR2 SFDVKD.

This clonotype was seen many times. The V and J genes are TRBV12-3 or TRBV12-4 and TRBJ2-4, with D possibly TRBD2 on 5 matching bases. The CDR3 has 16 residues. Trimming pared 2 bases from V and 0 bases from J, leaving 11 bases between. The CDR3 region has the DNA TGTGCCAGCAGTTTATGGGCCGGAGGAGCCAAAAACATTCAGTACTTC. Translating it yields CASSLWAGGAKNIQYF.

The chain carries TRBV6-5 and TRBJ1-1; D may be TRBD1 (6 bases). The V gene lost 0 bases and the J gene lost 13 bases, with 18 bases spanning the gap. CDR1 is MNHEY, CDR2 SVGAGI, per germline. The CDR3 covers 14 residues. The CDR3 DNA is TGTGCCAGCAGTTACTCCCGTGGGGGCCAGGGACTTTTCTTT. This codes for CASSYSRGGQGLFF.

This clonotype has more than one count but fewer than ten. The chain uses TRBV25-1 and TRBJ2-7, with D perhaps matching TRBD1 (5 bases). The V gene lost 9 bases and the J gene lost 2 bases, with 8 bases spanning the gap. The CDR3 is 11 amino acids. Germline V CDR1 and CDR2: MGHDK, SYGVNS. The CDR3 loop reads CARKTAYEQYV. In nucleotides, the CDR3 is TGTGCCAGGAAGACAGCCTACGAGCAGTACGTC.

This clonotype was recorded many times. CDR3: CASSYGGANVLTF. The CDR3 coding sequence is TGTGCCAGCAGCTACGGAGGGGCCAACGTCCTGACTTTC. The J gene is TRBJ2-6, the V gene TRBV6-5; D gene uncertain. V lost 6 bases and J 4 bases, leaving 7 bases between the germline ends. Germline-derived CDR1 and CDR2 are MNHEY and SVGAGI. CDR3 length: 13 amino acids.

This clonotype has a handful of counts. J is TRBJ1-1 and V is TRBV6-2 or TRBV6-3, with no clear D. Germline CDR1 reads MNHEY; CDR2 reads SVGEGT. The V gene lost 2 bases and the J gene lost 0 bases, with 10 bases spanning the gap. The CDR3 is made up of 15 amino acids. CDR3 sequence: CASSYVRQMNTEAFF. The CDR3 DNA reads as TGTGCCAGCAGTTACGTCCGGCAGATGAACACTGAAGCTTTCTTT.